This TCR beta chain was identified during a study of early stage breast cancer tumors. Overall study: Samples were sequenced at approximately 9-fold average coverage.

Assay: immunoSEQ multiplex PCR; the TCRdb copy retains only in-frame clones and omits some. The sample yields roughly 14,000 clones, roughly 83% seen once. Germline-derived CDR1 and CDR2 are SGDLS and YYNGEE. Deletions cut 1 base from V and 5 bases from J, with 2 bases between. This CDR3 contains 11 residues. Input material: normal breast tissue next to the tumor. The chain uses TRBV9 and TRBJ2-3, with D hard to call. This receptor was obtained from a young adult with breast cancer. CDR3 amino acids: CASSVKDTQYF. CDR3 nucleotides: TGTGCCAGCAGCGTAAAAGATACGCAGTATTTT.